The rows below give T cell receptor beta chains drawn from one sample of a study of radiotherapy plus CTLA-4 blockade in lung cancer. TCRdb keeps only in-frame clones here, not all; method: immunoSEQ multiplex PCR. The data contain over 85,000 clones, roughly 80% of them singletons. The specimen comprised peripheral blood, sampled from a patient treated with radiotherapy plus ipilimumab. Receptor source: a human donor with non-small cell lung cancer that progressed on radiotherapy plus ipilimumab. Both conserved end residues are part of each CDR3. The D gene is left open where the match is weak. For some rows the clone size is stated as once, few or many, or as a class when expanded; others skip it.

TRBJ2-5 TRBV7-2 NA TRBD1 CASSLQGQGREQYF TGTGCCAGCAGCTTACAGGGACAGGGTCGGGAGCAGTACTTC
TRBJ2-2 TRBV5-6 NA NA CASSSDTLRVGELFF TGTGCCAGCAGTTCGGACACCCTTCGGGTCGGGGAGCTGTTTTTT
TRBJ1-1 TRBV6-1 NA NA CASKTNMNTEAFF TGTGCCAGCAAGACGAACATGAACACTGAAGCTTTCTTT
TRBJ2-1 TRBV27 NA NA CASSLIGRGSYNEQFF TGTGCCAGCAGTTTAATAGGTCGGGGCTCCTACAATGAGCAGTTCTTC
TRBJ1-4 TRBV27 few NA CASSPVDSEKLFF TGTGCCAGCAGCCCGGTGGACAGTGAAAAACTGTTTTTT
TRBJ1-2 TRBV5-4 NA NA CASSLGSNLNYGYTF TGTGCCAGCAGCTTGGGCAGTAATCTTAACTATGGCTACACCTTC
TRBJ2-5 TRBV6-1 NA TRBD1 CATKQGAPVETQYF TGTGCCACGAAACAGGGGGCCCCGGTAGAGACCCAGTACTTC
TRBJ1-5 TRBV19 NA NA CASSITGSNQPQHF TGTGCCAGTAGTATCACAGGTAGCAATCAGCCCCAGCATTTT
TRBJ2-5 TRBV5-6 NA NA CASSGQRETQYF TGTGCCAGCAGTGGACAGCGGGAGACCCAGTACTTC
TRBJ1-3 TRBV28 NA NA CASKPQGGGNTIYF TGTGCCAGCAAACCACAGGGAGGTGGAAACACCATATATTTT
TRBJ2-7 TRBV5-1 NA NA CASSATAREQYF TGCGCCAGCAGCGCGACAGCTAGGGAGCAGTACTTC
TRBJ2-2 TRBV7-9 once TRBD1 CASSTGQGPGELFF TGTGCCAGCAGCACCGGACAGGGGCCCGGGGAGCTGTTTTTT
TRBJ2-3 TRBV6-1 NA NA CASSEVRTRHWYF TGTGCCAGCAGTGAAGTGAGGACCCGGCATTGGTATTTT
TRBJ1-5 TRBV28 NA NA CASSWGLGEEPQHF TGTGCCAGCAGTTGGGGGCTAGGGGAAGAGCCCCAGCATTTT
TRBJ1-1 TRBV27 NA TRBD1 CASSWTGGILNTEAFF TGTGCCAGCAGTTGGACAGGGGGGATTTTGAACACTGAAGCTTTCTTT
TRBJ1-5 TRBV11-2 once TRBD1 CASSLGQGNNQPQHF TGTGCCAGCAGCTTAGGACAGGGGAACAATCAGCCCCAGCATTTT
TRBJ2-7 TRBV11-3 NA TRBD2 CASSPGGQSGYEQYF TGTGCCAGCAGCCCGGGGGGGCAGTCCGGGTACGAGCAGTACTTC
TRBJ1-1 TRBV7-8 NA NA CASSWGAEAFF TGTGCCAGTTCGTGGGGGGCTGAAGCTTTCTTT
TRBJ2-2 TRBV14 NA NA CASSHAVRPANTGELFF TGTGCCAGCAGCCATGCTGTTCGGCCCGCGAACACCGGGGAGCTGTTTTTT
TRBJ2-1 TRBV19 NA NA CASSIGWGINEQFF TGTGCCAGTAGTATAGGCTGGGGGATTAATGAGCAGTTCTTC
TRBJ2-6 TRBV29-1 NA TRBD1 CSVDSGTGSLSGANVLTF TGCAGCGTTGACTCCGGGACAGGATCCCTCTCTGGGGCCAACGTCCTGACTTTC
TRBJ2-1 TRBV7-2 NA NA CASTPDVTYNEQFF TGTGCCAGCACGCCTGACGTCACCTACAATGAGCAGTTCTTC
TRBJ1-3 TRBV14 NA NA CASSSRQGSGNTIYF TGTGCCAGCAGCTCCCGGCAGGGGTCTGGAAACACCATATATTTT